This is a list of T cell receptor beta chains from one sample in a study of shared clonotypes between healthy human individuals. Assay: immunoSEQ multiplex PCR; the TCRdb copy retains only in-frame clones and omits some. Here the sample spans 1,400,000 or so clones, roughly 98.5% being singletons. The sequenced material came from naive CD4+ T cells sorted from blood. The origin of the receptors is a man younger than 40 in good health. Each CDR3 is given with its conserved first and last residue. The D gene is left open where the match is weak. Only part of the rows carry a size: once, few, many, or a class if the clone is expanded.

J | D | size | V | DNA | CDR3
TRBJ1-5 | NA | NA | TRBV21-1 | TGTGCCAGCAGCAACGGTGGGAGGGGTTGGCAGCCCCAGCATTTT | CASSNGGRGWQPQHF
TRBJ2-6 | NA | NA | TRBV12-5 | TGTGCTAGTGGTTTAGGATCTGGGGCCAACGTCCTGACTTTC | CASGLGSGANVLTF
TRBJ1-2 | TRBD1 | NA | TRBV30 | TGTGCCTGCCACTGCGGGACAGGGACTGGCTACACCTTC | CACHCGTGTGYTF
TRBJ2-3 | NA | NA | TRBV6-5 | TGTGCCAGCAGTTATACCTCTAGCACAGATACGCAGTATTTT | CASSYTSSTDTQYF
TRBJ1-5 | NA | NA | TRBV5-1 | TGCGCCAGCAGCTTGGGGGGGAGTAGCAATCAGCCCCAGCATTTT | CASSLGGSSNQPQHF
TRBJ1-1 | NA | NA | TRBV5-4 | TGTGCCAGCAGCTTGGCCGGGGGACTTAACACTGAAGCTTTCTTT | CASSLAGGLNTEAFF
TRBJ2-2 | NA | NA | TRBV6-5 | TGTGCCAGCAGTTACCAAGACACCGGGGAGCTGTTTTTT | CASSYQDTGELFF
TRBJ1-5 | NA | NA | TRBV7-7 | TGTGCTAGCAGCCCGCCCGGGACCCACAATCAGCCCCAGCATTTT | CASSPPGTHNQPQHF
TRBJ1-1 | TRBD1 | NA | TRBV10-3 | TGTGCCATCAGTGAGCCCCCTAGGATGGCAGGGGGTATTTTCTTT | CAISEPPRMAGGIFF
TRBJ2-1 | NA | NA | TRBV6-1 | TGTGCCAGCAGTGTAAGGCACACCTCCTACAATGAGCAGTTCTTC | CASSVRHTSYNEQFF
TRBJ2-1 | NA | NA | TRBV28 | TGTGCCAGCAGTCGACCCCCGGGGAGCTACAATGAGCAGTTCTTC | CASSRPPGSYNEQFF
TRBJ2-7 | NA | NA | TRBV21-1 | TGTGCCAGCAGTGACTCCTACGAGCAGTACTTC | CASSDSYEQYF
TRBJ2-7 | TRBD2 | NA | TRBV28 | TGTGCCAGTGAAACCCGGACTAGCGGAAACTACGAGCAGTACTTC | CASETRTSGNYEQYF
TRBJ2-7 | NA | NA | TRBV29-1 | TGCAGCGTTGTCGAGGGGTTAGCTTTAGACTACGAGCAGTACTTC | CSVVEGLALDYEQYF
TRBJ2-1 | NA | NA | TRBV28 | TGTGCCAGCAGTCTGAGGGGCGCTGAGCAGTTCTTC | CASSLRGAEQFF
TRBJ1-3 | NA | once | TRBV7-2 | TGTGCCAGCAGCTTAGGTTGGGAACTCGGGGACTCTGGAAACACCATATATTTT | CASSLGWELGDSGNTIYF
TRBJ2-7 | NA | NA | TRBV2 | TGTGCCAGCAGTGAAGTTCGGGCGGGGTCCAAAGAGCAGTACTTC | CASSEVRAGSKEQYF
TRBJ1-2 | TRBD1 | NA | TRBV29-1 | TGCAGCGTTGATCAACAGGGGGCCTATGGCTACACCTTC | CSVDQQGAYGYTF
TRBJ1-1 | NA | NA | TRBV6-5 | TGTGCCAGCAGTTACTCCGTTGGGATGAACACTGAAGCTTTCTTT | CASSYSVGMNTEAFF
TRBJ2-5 | NA | NA | TRBV2 | TGTGCCAGCAGTGAAGCGCTTGTCCAAGAGACCCAGTACTTC | CASSEALVQETQYF
TRBJ1-5 | TRBD1 | NA | TRBV5-1 | TGCGCCAGCAGCGTTGGGACAGGGGACAATCAGCCCCAGCATTTT | CASSVGTGDNQPQHF
TRBJ2-3 | NA | NA | TRBV7-9 | TGTGCCAGCAGCCGACAGGGAGGAACAGATACGCAGTATTTT | CASSRQGGTDTQYF
TRBJ2-2 | TRBD2 | NA | TRBV5-1 | TGCGCCAGCAGCAATGGACTAGCGGAAAACACCGGGGAGCTGTTTTTT | CASSNGLAENTGELFF
TRBJ2-5 | NA | once | TRBV25-1 | TGTGCCAGCAGTCGGGGGCCTGGGGAGACCCAGTACTTC | CASSRGPGETQYF
TRBJ2-6 | NA | NA | TRBV29-1 | TGCAGCGTGGCGGCTGGGGCCAACGTCCTGACTTTC | CSVAAGANVLTF
TRBJ2-1 | NA | NA | TRBV9 | TGTGCCAGCAGCGTAGTGGGGGCCTACAATGAGCAGTTCTTC | CASSVVGAYNEQFF
TRBJ2-5 | TRBD2 | NA | TRBV5-1 | TGCGCCAGCAGCGAGGGACTACCTTCGGGGGAGACCCAGTACTTC | CASSEGLPSGETQYF
TRBJ1-2 | NA | NA | TRBV7-2 | TGTGCCAGCAGCTCACAGGGCTATGGCTACACCTTC | CASSSQGYGYTF
TRBJ2-7 | TRBD1 | NA | TRBV5-4 | TGTGCCAGCAGCTGGACAGGGAAGGGAGAGCAGTACTTC | CASSWTGKGEQYF
TRBJ2-1 | TRBD2 | NA | TRBV11-2 | TGTGCCAGCAGCTTAGATCGACCGGGAAGCGGGAGAGGTGAGCAGTTCTTC | CASSLDRPGSGRGEQFF